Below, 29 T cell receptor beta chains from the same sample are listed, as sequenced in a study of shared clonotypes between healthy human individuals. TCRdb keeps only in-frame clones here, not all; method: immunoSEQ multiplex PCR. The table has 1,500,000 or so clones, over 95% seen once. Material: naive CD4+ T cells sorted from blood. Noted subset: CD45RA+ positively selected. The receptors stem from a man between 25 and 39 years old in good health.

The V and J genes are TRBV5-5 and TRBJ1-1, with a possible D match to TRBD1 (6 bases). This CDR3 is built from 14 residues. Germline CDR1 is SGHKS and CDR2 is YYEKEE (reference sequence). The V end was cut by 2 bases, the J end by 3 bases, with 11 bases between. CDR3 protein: CASSLVTGYTEAFF. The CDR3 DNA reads TGTGCCAGCAGCTTAGTCACAGGGTACACTGAAGCTTTCTTT.

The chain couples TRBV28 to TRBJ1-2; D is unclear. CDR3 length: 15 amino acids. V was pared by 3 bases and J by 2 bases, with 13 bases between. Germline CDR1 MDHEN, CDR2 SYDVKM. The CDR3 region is CASSFARKDNYGYTF. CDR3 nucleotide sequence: TGTGCCAGCAGTTTCGCTCGGAAGGACAACTATGGCTACACCTTC.

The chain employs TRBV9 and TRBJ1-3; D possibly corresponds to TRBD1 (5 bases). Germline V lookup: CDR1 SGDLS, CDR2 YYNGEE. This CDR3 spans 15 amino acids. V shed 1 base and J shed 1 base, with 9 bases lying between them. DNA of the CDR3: TGTGCCAGCAGCGTATCTGGGGGTTCTGGAAACACCATATATTTT. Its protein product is CASSVSGGSGNTIYF.

The CDR3 reads CASGQTGDTSGTGELFF. CDR3 coding DNA: TGTGCCAGCGGGCAGACAGGGGACACCTCGGGCACCGGGGAGCTGTTTTTT. This sequence joins TRBV5-4 and TRBJ2-2; 8 positions match TRBD1. Germline CDR1 reads SGHNT; CDR2 reads YYREEE (reference sequence). The CDR3 totals 17 residues. V gave up 7 bases and J gave up 4 bases; unmatched junction bases: 15.

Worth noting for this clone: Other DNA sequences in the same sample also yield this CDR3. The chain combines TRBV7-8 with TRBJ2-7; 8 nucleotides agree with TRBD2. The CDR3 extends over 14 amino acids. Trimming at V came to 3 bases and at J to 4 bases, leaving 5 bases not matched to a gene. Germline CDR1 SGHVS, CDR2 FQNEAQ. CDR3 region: CASSFGGRSYEQYF. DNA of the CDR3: TGTGCCAGCAGCTTTGGCGGGAGGTCTTACGAGCAGTACTTC.

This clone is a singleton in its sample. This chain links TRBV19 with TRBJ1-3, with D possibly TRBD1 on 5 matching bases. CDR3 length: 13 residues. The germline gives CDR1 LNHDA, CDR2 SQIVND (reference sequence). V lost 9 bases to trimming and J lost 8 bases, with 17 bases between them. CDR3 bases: TGTGCCAGCTCCGGGACCGATAGAGACACCATATATTTT. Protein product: CASSGTDRDTIYF. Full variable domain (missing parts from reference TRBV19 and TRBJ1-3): DGGITQSPKYLFRKEGQNVTLSCEQNLNHDAMYWYRQDPGQGLRLIYYSQIVNDFQKGDIAEGYSVSREKKESFPLTVTSAQKNPTAFYLCASSGTDRDTIYFGEGSWLTVV.

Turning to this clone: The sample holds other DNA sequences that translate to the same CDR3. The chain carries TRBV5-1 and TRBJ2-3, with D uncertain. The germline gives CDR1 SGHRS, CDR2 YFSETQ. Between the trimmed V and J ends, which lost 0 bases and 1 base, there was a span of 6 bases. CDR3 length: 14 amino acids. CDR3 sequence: CASSLGPGTDTQYF. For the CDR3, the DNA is TGCGCCAGCAGCTTGGGACCTGGCACAGATACGCAGTATTTT. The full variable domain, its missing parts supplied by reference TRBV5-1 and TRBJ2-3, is KAGVTQTPRYLIKTRGQQVTLSCSPISGHRSVSWYQQTPGQGLQFLFEYFSETQRNKGNFPGRFSGRQFSNSRSEMNVSTLELGDSALYLCASSLGPGTDTQYFGPGTRLTVL.

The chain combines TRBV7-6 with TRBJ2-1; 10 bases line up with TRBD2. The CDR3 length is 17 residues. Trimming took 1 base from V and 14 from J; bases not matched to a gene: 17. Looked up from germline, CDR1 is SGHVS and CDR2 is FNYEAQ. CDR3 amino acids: CASSLVVSGLAGELEFF. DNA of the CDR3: TGTGCCAGCAGCTTAGTCGTTTCGGGTCTAGCGGGAGAACTGGAGTTCTTC.

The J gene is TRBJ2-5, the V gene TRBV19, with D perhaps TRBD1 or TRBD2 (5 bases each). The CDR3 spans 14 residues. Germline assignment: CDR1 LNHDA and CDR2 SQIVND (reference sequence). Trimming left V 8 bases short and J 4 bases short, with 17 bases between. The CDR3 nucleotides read TGTGCCAGTTCTCCCAGCTTGAGGGGAGAGACCCAGTACTTC. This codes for CASSPSLRGETQYF.

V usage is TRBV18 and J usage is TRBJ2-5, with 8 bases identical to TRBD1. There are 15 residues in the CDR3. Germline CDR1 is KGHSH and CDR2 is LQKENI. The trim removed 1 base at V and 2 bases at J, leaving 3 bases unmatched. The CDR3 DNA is TGTGCCAGCTCACCACGGACAGGGAGGCAAGAGACCCAGTACTTC. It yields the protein CASSPRTGRQETQYF.

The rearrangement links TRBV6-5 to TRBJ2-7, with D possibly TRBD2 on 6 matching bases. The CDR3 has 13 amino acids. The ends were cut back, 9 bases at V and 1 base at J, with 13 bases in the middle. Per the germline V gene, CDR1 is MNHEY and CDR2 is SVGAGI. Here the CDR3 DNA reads TGTGCCAGTATAAGGAGCGGGTCCTACGAGCAGTACTTC. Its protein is CASIRSGSYEQYF.

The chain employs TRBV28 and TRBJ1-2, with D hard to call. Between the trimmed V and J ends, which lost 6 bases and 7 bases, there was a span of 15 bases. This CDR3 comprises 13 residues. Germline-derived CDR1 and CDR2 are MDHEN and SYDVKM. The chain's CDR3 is CASSQNPSFGYTF. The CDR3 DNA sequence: TGTGCCAGCAGCCAAAATCCAAGCTTTGGCTACACCTTC.

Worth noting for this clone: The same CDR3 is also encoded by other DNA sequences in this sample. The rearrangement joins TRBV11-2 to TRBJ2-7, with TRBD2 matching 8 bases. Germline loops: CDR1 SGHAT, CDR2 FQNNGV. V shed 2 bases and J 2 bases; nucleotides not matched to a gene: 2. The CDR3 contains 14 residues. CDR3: CASSLTSGTYEQYF. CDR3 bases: TGTGCCAGCAGCTTAACTAGCGGTACCTACGAGCAGTACTTC.

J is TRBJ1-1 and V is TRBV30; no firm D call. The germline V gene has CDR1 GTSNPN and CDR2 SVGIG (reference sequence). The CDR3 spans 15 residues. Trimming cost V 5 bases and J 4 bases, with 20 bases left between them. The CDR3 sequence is CAWGGVKFGGTEAFF. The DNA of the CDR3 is TGTGCCTGGGGTGGAGTAAAATTTGGAGGCACTGAAGCTTTCTTT.

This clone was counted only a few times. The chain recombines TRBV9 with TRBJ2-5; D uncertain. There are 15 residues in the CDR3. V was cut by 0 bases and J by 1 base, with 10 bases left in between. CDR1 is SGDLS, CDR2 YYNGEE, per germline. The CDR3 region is CASSVAPTSQETQYF. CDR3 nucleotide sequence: TGTGCCAGCAGCGTAGCTCCGACGAGCCAAGAGACCCAGTACTTC.

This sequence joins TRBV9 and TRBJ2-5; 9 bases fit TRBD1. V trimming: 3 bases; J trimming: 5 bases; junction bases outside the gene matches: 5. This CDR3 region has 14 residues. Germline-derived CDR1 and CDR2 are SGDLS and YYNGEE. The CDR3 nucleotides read TGTGCCAGCAGCGAGTGGGACAGGGAGGAGACCCAGTACTTC. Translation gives CASSEWDREETQYF.

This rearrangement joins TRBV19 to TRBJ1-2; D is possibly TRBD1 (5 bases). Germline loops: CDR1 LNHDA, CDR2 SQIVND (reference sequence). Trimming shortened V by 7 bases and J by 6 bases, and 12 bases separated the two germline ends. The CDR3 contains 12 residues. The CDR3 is CASNRGRDGYTF. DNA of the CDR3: TGTGCCAGTAACCGGGGGAGAGATGGCTACACCTTC.

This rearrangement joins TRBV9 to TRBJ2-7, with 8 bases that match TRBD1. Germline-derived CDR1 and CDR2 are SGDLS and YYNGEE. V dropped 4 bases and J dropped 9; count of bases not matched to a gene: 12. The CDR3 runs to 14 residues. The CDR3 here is CASSQRRTGCVQYF. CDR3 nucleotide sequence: TGTGCCAGCAGCCAACGGAGGACAGGGTGTGTGCAGTACTTC.

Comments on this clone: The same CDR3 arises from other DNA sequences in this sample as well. For the CDR3, the DNA is TGCAGCGTTGGTGGAACCTATGGCTACACCTTC. Translating gives CSVGGTYGYTF. This rearrangement joins TRBV29-1 to TRBJ1-2; D gene unclear. V was pared by 4 bases and J by 4 bases, with 7 bases between. The CDR3 runs 11 residues. CDR1 is SQVTM and CDR2 is ANQGSEA in the germline V gene.

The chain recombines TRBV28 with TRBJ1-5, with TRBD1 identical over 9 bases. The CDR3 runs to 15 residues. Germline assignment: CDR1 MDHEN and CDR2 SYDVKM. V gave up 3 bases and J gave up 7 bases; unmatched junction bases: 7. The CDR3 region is CASSLETGGWQPQHF. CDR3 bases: TGTGCCAGCAGTTTGGAGACAGGGGGTTGGCAGCCCCAGCATTTT.

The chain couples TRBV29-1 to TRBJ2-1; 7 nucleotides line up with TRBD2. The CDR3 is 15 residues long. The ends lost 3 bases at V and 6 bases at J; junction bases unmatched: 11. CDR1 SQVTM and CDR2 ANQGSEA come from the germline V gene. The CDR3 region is CSVDVLDVAGNEQFF. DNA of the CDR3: TGCAGCGTTGATGTCCTTGACGTAGCGGGCAATGAGCAGTTCTTC.

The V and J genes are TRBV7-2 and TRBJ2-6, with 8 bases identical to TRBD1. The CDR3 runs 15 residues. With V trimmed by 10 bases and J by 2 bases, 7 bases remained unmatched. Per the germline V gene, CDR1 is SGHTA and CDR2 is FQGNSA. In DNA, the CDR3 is TGTGCCACCCAGGGGGCGTCGGCTGGGGCCAACGTCCTGACTTTC. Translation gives CATQGASAGANVLTF.

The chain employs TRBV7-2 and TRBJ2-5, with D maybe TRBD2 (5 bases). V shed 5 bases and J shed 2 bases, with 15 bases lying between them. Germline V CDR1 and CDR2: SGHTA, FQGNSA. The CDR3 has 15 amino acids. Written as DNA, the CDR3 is TGTGCCAGCAGCCCGCAGAGGGCCCCTCAAGAGACCCAGTACTTC. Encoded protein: CASSPQRAPQETQYF.

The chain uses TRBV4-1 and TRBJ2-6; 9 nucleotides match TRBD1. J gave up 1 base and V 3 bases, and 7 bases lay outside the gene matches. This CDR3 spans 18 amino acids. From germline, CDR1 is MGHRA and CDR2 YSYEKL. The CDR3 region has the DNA TGCGCCAGCAGCCACCCGGGACAGGGAGTTTCTGGGGCCAACGTCCTGACTTTC. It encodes CASSHPGQGVSGANVLTF.

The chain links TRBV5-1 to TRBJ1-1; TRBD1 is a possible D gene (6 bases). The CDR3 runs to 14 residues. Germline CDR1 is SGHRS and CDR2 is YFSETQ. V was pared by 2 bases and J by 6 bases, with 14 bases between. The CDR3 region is CASSLNRVRAEAFF. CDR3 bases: TGCGCCAGCAGCTTAAACAGGGTGAGGGCTGAAGCTTTCTTT.

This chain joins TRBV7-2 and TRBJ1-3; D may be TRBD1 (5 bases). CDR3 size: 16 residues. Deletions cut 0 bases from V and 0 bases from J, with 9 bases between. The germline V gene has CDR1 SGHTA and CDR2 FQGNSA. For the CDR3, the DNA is TGTGCCAGCAGCTTAGCCCGGGACTTCTCTGGAAACACCATATATTTT. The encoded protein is CASSLARDFSGNTIYF.

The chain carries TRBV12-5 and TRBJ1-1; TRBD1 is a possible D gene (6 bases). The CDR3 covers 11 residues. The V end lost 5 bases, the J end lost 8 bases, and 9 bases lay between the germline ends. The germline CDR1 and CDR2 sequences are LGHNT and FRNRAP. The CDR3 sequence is CASGSDREAFF. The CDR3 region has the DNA TGTGCTAGTGGTAGCGACAGGGAAGCTTTCTTT.

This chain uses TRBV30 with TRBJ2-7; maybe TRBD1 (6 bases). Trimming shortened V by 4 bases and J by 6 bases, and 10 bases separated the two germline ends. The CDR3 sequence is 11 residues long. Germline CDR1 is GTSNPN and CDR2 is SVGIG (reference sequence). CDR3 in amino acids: CAWNIRGEQYF. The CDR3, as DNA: TGTGCCTGGAACATCAGGGGCGAGCAGTACTTC.

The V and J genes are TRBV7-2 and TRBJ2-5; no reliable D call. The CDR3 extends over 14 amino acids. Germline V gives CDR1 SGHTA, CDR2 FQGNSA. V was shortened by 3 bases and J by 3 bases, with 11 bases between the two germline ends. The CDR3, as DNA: TGTGCCAGCAGCTTCCTGAGACAAGAAGAGACCCAGTACTTC. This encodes CASSFLRQEETQYF.